The clone carrying this TCR beta chain showed up just once. Its antigen is as yet unknown. This CDR3 is 16 amino acids long. CDR1 MDHEN and CDR2 SYDVKM come from the germline V gene. V trimming: 2 bases; J trimming: 6 bases; junction bases outside the gene matches: 8. The data were produced by immunoSEQ multiplex PCR, yet TCRdb's version contains in-frame clones alone and is incomplete. The sample carries 150,000 to 200,000 clones, approximately 87% recorded once. The sample comes from a study of T cell responses to AZD1222 COVID-19 vaccine. Study findings and constraints: Repertoire sampling was restricted to post-peak T cell response timepoints. Unmutated variant regions reportedly attract nearly half of all spike-specific TCRs. Most donors were white British and more were female, and clonal diversity was possibly underestimated. Spike-specific TCRs gained breadth and depth after people received two AZD1222 doses.

The sequences come from peripheral blood, collected on day 0 of MenACWY control vaccination. This chain connects TRBV28 to TRBJ1-5; 9 bases are a match to TRBD1. This clonotype was obtained from an adult in good health. CDR3 DNA sequence: TGTGCCAGCAGTTTAACCGGACAGGGGATGAGTCAGCCCCAGCATTTT. Translation: CASSLTGQGMSQPQHF.